The present T cell receptor beta chain was sequenced within a study of neurological immune-mediated disorders. At least ten counts were recorded for this clonotype. V gave up 3 bases and J gave up 5 bases, with 19 bases separating them. The CDR3 sequence is 16 residues long. In germline, CDR1 is ENHRY, CDR2 SYGVKD. In TCRdb, the 5' RACE reads were re-called with MiXCR into one record per CDR3 protein. The top ten clones hold around 11% of a sample with 59,000 or so distinct CDR3 sequences, more than 9.5% of them seen once. The chain combines TRBV10-3 with TRBJ2-5; D is undetermined. Sequencing input: PBMCs. The receptor was isolated from a woman between 55 and 75 years old with HTLV-1-associated myelopathy (HAM/TSP). The CDR3 region has the DNA TGTGCCATCAGTGATCGCAGCGACTTGTACGGGGAGACCCAGTACTTC. Translated, it gives CAISDRSDLYGETQYF.